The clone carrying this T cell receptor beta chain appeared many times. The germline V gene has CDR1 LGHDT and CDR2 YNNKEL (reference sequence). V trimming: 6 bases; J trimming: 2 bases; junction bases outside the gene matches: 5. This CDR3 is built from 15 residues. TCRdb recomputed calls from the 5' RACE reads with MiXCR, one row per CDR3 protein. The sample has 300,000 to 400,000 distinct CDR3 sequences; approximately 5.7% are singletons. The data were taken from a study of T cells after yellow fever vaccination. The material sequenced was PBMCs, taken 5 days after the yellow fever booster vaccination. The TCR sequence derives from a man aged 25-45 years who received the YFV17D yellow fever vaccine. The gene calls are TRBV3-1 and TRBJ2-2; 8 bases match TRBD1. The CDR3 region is CASRKGTGNTGELFF. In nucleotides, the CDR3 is TGTGCCAGCAGAAAAGGGACAGGTAACACCGGGGAGCTGTTTTTT.